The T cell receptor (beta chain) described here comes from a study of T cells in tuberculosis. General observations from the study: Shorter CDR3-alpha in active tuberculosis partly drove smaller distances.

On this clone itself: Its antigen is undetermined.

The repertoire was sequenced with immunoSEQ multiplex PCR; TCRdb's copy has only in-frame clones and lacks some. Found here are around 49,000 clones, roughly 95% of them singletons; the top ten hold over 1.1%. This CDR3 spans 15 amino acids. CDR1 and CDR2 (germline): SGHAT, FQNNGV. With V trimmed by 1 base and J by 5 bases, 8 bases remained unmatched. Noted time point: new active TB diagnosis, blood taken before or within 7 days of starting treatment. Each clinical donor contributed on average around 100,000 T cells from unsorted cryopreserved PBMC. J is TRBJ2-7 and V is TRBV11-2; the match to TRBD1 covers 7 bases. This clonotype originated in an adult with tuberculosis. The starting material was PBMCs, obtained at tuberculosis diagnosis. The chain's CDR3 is CASSLGLRQGNEQYF. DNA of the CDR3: TGTGCCAGCAGCTTAGGTCTTCGACAGGGCAACGAGCAGTACTTC.